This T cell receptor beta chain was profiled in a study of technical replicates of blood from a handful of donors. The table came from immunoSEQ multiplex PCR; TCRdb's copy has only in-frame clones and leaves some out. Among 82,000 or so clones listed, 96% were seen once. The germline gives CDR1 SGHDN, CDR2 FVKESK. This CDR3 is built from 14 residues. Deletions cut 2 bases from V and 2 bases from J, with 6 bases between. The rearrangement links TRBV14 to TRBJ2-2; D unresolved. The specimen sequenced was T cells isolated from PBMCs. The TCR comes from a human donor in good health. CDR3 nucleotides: TGTGCCAGCAGCCAATCCAGAAACACCGGGGAGCTGTTTTTT. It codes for CASSQSRNTGELFF.